The 17 T cell receptor beta chains listed next were all sequenced from one sample in a study of metastatic and nonmetastatic thyroid tumors. No patient received treatment before thyroid surgery. TCRdb re-called the PCR reads with MiXCR. This table holds about 53,000 clones, 20% found once. Sequencing was carried out using blood. These TCRs come from a female donor with papillary thyroid cancer or a benign thyroid nodule (not recorded which). Some clones in this sample may be carry-over from other donors' samples.

The chain joins TRBV12-3 or TRBV12-4 to TRBJ2-1; D not resolved. The CDR3 contains 14 residues. CDR3 amino acids: CESSLPSPYNEQFF. CDR3 nucleotides: TGTGAAAGCAGTTTGCCTAGTCCCTACAATGAGCAGTTCTTC.

This clone was counted at least ten times. CDR3: CASSYSDEQFF. As DNA, the CDR3 is TGTGCCAGCAGTTACTCGGATGAGCAGTTCTTC. This chain links TRBV6-5 with TRBJ2-1; D not resolved. V gave up 0 bases and J gave up 8 bases, with 2 bases separating them. Looked up from germline, CDR1 is MNHEY and CDR2 is SVGAGI. The CDR3 length is 11 residues.

This clone was counted many times. This chain links TRBV3-1 with TRBJ2-2; D remains unclear. Germline-derived CDR1 and CDR2 are LGHDT and YNNKEL (reference sequence). Trimming removed 7 bases from V and 7 bases from J, with 13 bases in between. The CDR3 has 13 amino acids. CDR3 protein: CASKGSGNGELFF. The CDR3 DNA is TGTGCCAGCAAAGGGTCTGGCAACGGGGAGCTGTTTTTT.

This clone was observed at least ten times. The chain uses TRBV30 and TRBJ2-1, with D unresolved. The length of the CDR3 is 12 residues. Trimming removed 2 bases at V and 3 bases at J, with 5 bases between. CDR1 and CDR2 (germline): GTSNPN, SVGIG (reference sequence). CDR3 in amino acids: CAWSFGYNEQFF. CDR3 coding DNA: TGTGCCTGGAGTTTTGGCTACAATGAGCAGTTCTTC.

There are many counts of this clone. The chain links TRBV20-1 to TRBJ1-5; D is unclear. CDR1 DFQATT and CDR2 SNEGSKA come from the germline V gene (reference sequence). With 1 base removed from V and 7 bases from J, the gap between germline ends came to 11 bases. CDR3 size: 13 residues. DNA of the CDR3: TGCAGTGCTAGAGTTCAGGCTTTGCAGCCCCAGCATTTT. This sequence encodes CSARVQALQPQHF.

As to this clone: This CDR3 is missing its conserved last phenylalanine or tryptophan, likely due to a read error. The V call is TRBV12-5, the J call TRBJ2-1; the D gene could be TRBD1 or TRBD2 (5 bases each). The CDR3 covers 15 residues. Germline CDR1 is LGHNT and CDR2 is FRNRAP. The V gene lost 6 bases and the J gene lost 4 bases, with 16 bases spanning the gap. The CDR3 nucleotides read TGTGCTAGTGGCCGGGCGAGGGGCTCATACAATGAGCAGTTCTAC. This encodes CASGRARGSYNEQFY.

The DNA of the CDR3 is TGCAGTGCTAGAGATATGGGCTACTATCAGTACTTC. Amino acid sequence: CSARDMGYYQYF. The chain is built from TRBV20-1 and TRBJ2-7, with D unresolved. This CDR3 has 12 amino acids. The germline V and J ends were trimmed by 0 bases and 10 bases, with 13 bases remaining between them. Germline loops: CDR1 DFQATT, CDR2 SNEGSKA (reference sequence).

This clone has ten or more counts. The V call is TRBV3-1, the J call TRBJ2-1; TRBD1 matches at 8 bases. The junction had 15 bases not matched to a gene; V was cut back by 4 bases and J by 10 bases. The CDR3 spans 16 residues. From germline, CDR1 is LGHDT and CDR2 YNNKEL (reference sequence). The CDR3 nucleotides read TGTGCCAGCAGCCGCACCGACAGGGGTTTGCGGGTGGAGCAGTTCTTC. Translation: CASSRTDRGLRVEQFF.

This clone was detected many times. This chain joins TRBV5-6 and TRBJ1-1; D might be TRBD1 (6 bases). The V and J ends lost 0 bases and 11 bases respectively, with 8 bases between them. The CDR3 sequence is 11 residues long. Germline lookup yields CDR1 SGHDT and CDR2 YYEEEE. DNA for the CDR3: TGTGCCAGCAGCTTGGAGGGGGAGGCTTTCTTT. Translated, it gives CASSLEGEAFF.

This clone was seen at least ten times. The chain is built from TRBV9 and TRBJ2-7; the D gene could be TRBD1 or TRBD2 (5 bases each). The CDR3 runs to 12 residues. Germline CDR1 and CDR2: SGDLS and YYNGEE. The germline V and J ends were trimmed by 3 bases and 3 bases, with 7 bases remaining between them. The CDR3 spells CASSGDGYEQYF. CDR3 coding DNA: TGTGCCAGCAGCGGGGACGGCTACGAGCAGTACTTC.

In its sample, this clone was seen many times. The chain joins TRBV27 to TRBJ2-7; weak D call: TRBD1 (6 bases). Trimming removed 2 bases from V and 0 bases from J, with 8 bases in between. CDR3 length equals 14 residues. The germline V gene has CDR1 MNHEY and CDR2 SMNVEV (reference sequence). The CDR3 region is CASSLTGSSYEQYF. The CDR3 region has the DNA TGTGCCAGCAGTTTAACAGGGAGCTCCTACGAGCAGTACTTC.

The chain combines TRBV15 with TRBJ2-6; D is unclear. V lost 6 bases and J 4 bases, leaving 10 bases between the germline ends. The length of the CDR3 is 14 residues. Germline CDR1 is LNHNV and CDR2 is YYDKDF (reference sequence). The CDR3 DNA reads TGTGCCACCAGAGGTATTCCCGGGGCCAACGTCCTGACTTTC. Translated: CATRGIPGANVLTF.

This clone came up many times. The rearrangement links TRBV10-2 to TRBJ1-2, with 9 positions matching TRBD1. V dropped 3 bases and J dropped 8; count of bases not matched to a gene: 7. CDR1 and CDR2 from the germline V gene are WSHSY and SAAADI. CDR3 length equals 14 residues. CDR3 amino acids: CASSEDRGLGGYTF. In nucleotides, the CDR3 is TGCGCCAGCAGTGAAGACAGGGGGTTAGGGGGCTACACCTTC.

In regard to this clone: One end of the junction is discordant with germline, which a read error may explain. This rearrangement joins TRBV4-1 to TRBJ2-2, with 7 bases fitting TRBD2. Germline CDR1 is MGHRA and CDR2 is YSYEKL. The CDR3 runs 18 residues. Here the CDR3 DNA reads TGCGCCAGCATCCAAGACCTCCGTGGGGGAGGGCACCCCGGGGAGCTGTTTTTT. It codes for CASIQDLRGGGHPGELFF.

This clone came up a few times. J is TRBJ2-3 and V is TRBV24-1, with 7 bases aligning to TRBD2. The germline V gene has CDR1 KGHDR and CDR2 SFDVKD. The CDR3 totals 15 residues. V was clipped by 6 bases and J by 3 bases; unmatched bases: 8. The CDR3 sequence: CATSPISGGTDTQYF. CDR3 nucleotides: TGTGCCACCAGTCCTATATCGGGAGGTACAGATACGCAGTATTTT.

This clone was observed once. V and J are TRBV7-2 and TRBJ2-3, with a tentative D call TRBD2 (5 bases). Germline V gene lookup returns CDR1 SGHTA and CDR2 FQGNSA. The CDR3 extends over 13 amino acids. V was cut by 5 bases and J by 5 bases, with 11 bases left in between. In nucleotides, the CDR3 is TGTGCCAGCAGCGGGTCCGGGATAGATACGCAGTATTTT. It encodes CASSGSGIDTQYF.

This clone was counted many times. The chain has TRBV6-5 and TRBJ2-1; TRBD2 aligns across 10 bases. CDR3 length: 18 residues. Germline trimming cut 0 bases from V and 3 bases from J; bases unmatched to any gene: 8. Germline V lookup: CDR1 MNHEY, CDR2 SVGAGI. The CDR3 DNA follows: TGTGCCAGCAGTTACTCGGACCCCGGGACTAGCGTCTACAATGAGCAGTTCTTC. Amino acids: CASSYSDPGTSVYNEQFF.